These 32 T cell receptor beta chains were sequenced from one sample in a study of blood T cell repertoires in COVID-19. Using immunoSEQ multiplex PCR, the repertoire was profiled, and TCRdb retains in-frame clones only, with some absent. The repertoire holds some 71,000 clones, with approximately 80% as singletons. Sequences were obtained from peripheral blood. The origin of the receptors is a woman in her 50s with acute or convalescent COVID-19.

The rearrangement joins TRBV3-1 (or the pseudogene TRBV3-2) to TRBJ2-7; 8 bases agree with TRBD2. V lost 3 bases and J lost 3; bases outside the gene matches: 7. This CDR3 is built from 15 residues. Germline assignment: CDR1 LGHDT and CDR2 YNNKEL (reference sequence). The CDR3 DNA sequence: TGTGCCAGCAGCCAGGGCGGGCGGGGGGTCTACGAGCAGTACTTC. Amino acid sequence: CASSQGGRGVYEQYF.

This chain uses TRBV6-5 with TRBJ1-4; TRBD1 matches 10 bases. Germline CDR1 and CDR2: MNHEY and SVGAGI. The CDR3 loop spans 14 amino acids. Trimming took 11 bases from V and 6 from J; bases not matched to a gene: 9. The CDR3 nucleotides read TGTGCCGGGGGGACAGGGGAAGCATATGAAAAACTGTTTTTT. The encoded protein is CAGGTGEAYEKLFF.

V is TRBV5-1 and J is TRBJ2-1, with TRBD2 matching over 11 bases. The CDR3 spans 17 residues. Germline V gene lookup returns CDR1 SGHRS and CDR2 YFSETQ. Trimming cost V 1 base and J 7 bases; bases outside gene matches: 10. CDR3 region: CASSLITSGSRHNEQFF. CDR3 nucleotides: TGCGCCAGCAGCTTGATTACTAGCGGGAGCCGCCATAATGAGCAGTTCTTC.

The DNA for the CDR3 is TGTGCCAGCAGCCAAGATCTGCGAAATGAGCAGTTCTTC. This codes for CASSQDLRNEQFF. The chain is built from TRBV3-1 (or the pseudogene TRBV3-2) and TRBJ2-1, with D unresolved. The CDR3 runs 13 residues. Trimming removed 0 bases from V and 7 bases from J, with 7 bases in between. Per the germline V gene, CDR1 is LGHDT and CDR2 is YNNKEL (reference sequence).

The V gene is TRBV6-5, the J gene TRBJ1-2; 8 bases agree with TRBD1. This CDR3 is built from 13 residues. Germline CDR1 and CDR2: MNHEY and SVGAGI. Unmatched junction bases numbered 6, after V lost 5 bases and J lost 7 bases. The CDR3 region has the DNA TGTGCCAGCAGTCTGACAGGGGTGGGTGGCTACACCTTC. Translated: CASSLTGVGGYTF.

The V call is TRBV9, the J call TRBJ2-3, with 7 bases identical to TRBD2. The V and J ends lost 3 bases and 7 bases, in that order; junction bases with no gene match: 8. This CDR3 has 14 residues. Germline V gene data show CDR1 as SGDLS and CDR2 as YYNGEE. The CDR3 coding sequence is TGTGCCAGCAGCGAGTCGGCTAGCGGTAATACGCAGTATTTT. It codes for CASSESASGNTQYF.

The chain has TRBV7-9 and TRBJ2-5; TRBD2 matches 9 bases. The CDR3 consists of 17 residues. The J segment lost 5 bases and the V segment lost 5 bases, leaving 15 bases of the junction unmatched. The V gene's germline CDR1 is SEHNR and CDR2 FQNEAQ (reference sequence). This CDR3 is CASSIPLGGGAPETQYF. The CDR3 DNA follows: TGTGCCAGCAGCATACCCCTCGGCGGGGGGGCCCCTGAGACCCAGTACTTC. Drawing the rest from reference TRBV7-9 and TRBJ2-5, the complete variable domain is DTGVSQNPRHKITKRGQNVTFRCDPISEHNRLYWYRQTLGQGPEFLTYFQNEAQLEKSRLLSDRFSAERPKGSFSTLEIQRTEQGDSAMYLCASSIPLGGGAPETQYFGPGTRLLVL.

CDR3 sequence reads: CASSPELVYGYTF. The CDR3 DNA reads TGTGCCAGCAGCCCGGAGCTGGTCTATGGCTACACCTTC. The rearrangement links TRBV7-2 to TRBJ1-2; D unclear. CDR3 length: 13 residues. Trimming left V 5 bases short and J 4 bases short, with 11 bases between. Germline V gene sequence: CDR1 SGHTA, CDR2 FQGNSA.

The chain joins TRBV9 to TRBJ2-1; TRBD2 agrees at 10 bases. Germline V lookup: CDR1 SGDLS, CDR2 YYNGEE. There are 15 residues in the CDR3. V gave up 4 bases and J gave up 4 bases; unmatched junction bases: 5. CDR3 sequence (DNA): TGTGCCAGCAGCCGCAGCGGGGGGGGTTACAATGAGCAGTTCTTC. It is translated as CASSRSGGGYNEQFF.

J is TRBJ1-5 and V is TRBV28, with D maybe TRBD1 (6 bases). The CDR3 is 15 amino acids. V lost 5 bases to trimming and J lost 5 bases, with 16 bases between them. The germline CDR1 and CDR2 sequences are MDHEN and SYDVKM. In nucleotides, the CDR3 is TGTGCCAGCAGTCCACAAGGGGGGGTGGATCAGCCCCAGCATTTT. This gives the protein CASSPQGGVDQPQHF.

This sequence joins TRBV10-3 and TRBJ1-4, with D possibly being TRBD1 (5 bases). The V end lost 4 bases, the J end lost 8 bases, and 11 bases lay between the germline ends. The CDR3 consists of 13 residues. CDR1 and CDR2 from the germline V gene are ENHRY and SYGVKD. The CDR3 sequence: CAISGGVGEKLFF. The CDR3 DNA reads TGTGCCATCAGTGGGGGCGTGGGGGAAAAACTGTTTTTT.

The J gene is TRBJ2-5, the V gene TRBV9, with a weak D call TRBD2 (6 bases). The germline V gene encodes CDR1 SGDLS and CDR2 YYNGEE. This CDR3 contains 16 residues. The V gene lost 0 bases and the J gene lost 3 bases, with 15 bases spanning the gap. The chain's CDR3 is CASSVGNRVAEETQYF. The CDR3, as DNA: TGTGCCAGCAGCGTAGGGAACCGGGTAGCGGAAGAGACCCAGTACTTC.

The chain employs TRBV27 and TRBJ2-2, with TRBD2 as a possible D gene (5 bases). V lost 6 bases to trimming and J lost 6 bases, with 17 bases between them. This CDR3 comprises 15 residues. Looked up from germline, CDR1 is MNHEY and CDR2 is SMNVEV (reference sequence). CDR3 nucleotides: TGTGCCAGCAGACCCGGCCGAGGGATGCCCGGGGAGCTGTTTTTT. It is translated as CASRPGRGMPGELFF.

The rearrangement joins TRBV18 to TRBJ2-7; 9 bases match TRBD1. J lost 2 bases, V lost 6 bases, and 8 bases had no gene match. Germline V gives CDR1 KGHSH, CDR2 LQKENI. This CDR3 spans 15 amino acids. This CDR3 reads CASSPSRDRAYEQYF. DNA for the CDR3: TGTGCCAGCTCCCCATCCCGGGACAGGGCCTACGAGCAGTACTTC. Complete variable domain (other parts from reference TRBV18 and TRBJ2-7): NAGVMQNPRHLVRRRGQEARLRCSPMKGHSHVYWYRQLPEEGLKFMVYLQKENIIDESGMPKERFSAEFPKEGPSILRIQQVVRGDSAAYFCASSPSRDRAYEQYFGPGTRLTVT.

For the CDR3, the DNA is TGTGCCAGCAGTTATCCGGGACTCGGCACAGATACGCAGTATTTT. Translated: CASSYPGLGTDTQYF. This chain links TRBV6-5 with TRBJ2-3, with D possibly TRBD2 on 6 matching bases. V lost 3 bases and J 1 base, leaving 11 bases between the germline ends. The germline V gene encodes CDR1 MNHEY and CDR2 SVGAGI. The CDR3 runs 15 residues.

The chain couples TRBV9 to TRBJ2-1; 7 bases line up with TRBD2. The V gene end was trimmed by 3 bases and the J gene end by 5 bases; junction bases not matched to a gene: 2. The CDR3 extends over 13 amino acids. Germline CDR1 is SGDLS and CDR2 is YYNGEE. In DNA form, the CDR3 reads TGTGCCAGCAGCGCTAGCGGTAACAATGAGCAGTTCTTC. It specifies CASSASGNNEQFF.

The chain combines TRBV6-1 with TRBJ2-7, with D maybe TRBD2 (5 bases). The germline V gene encodes CDR1 MNHNS and CDR2 SASEGT. V was cut by 1 base and J by 3 bases, with 13 bases left in between. This CDR3 contains 15 residues. In DNA form, the CDR3 reads TGTGCCAGCAGTGAAGTGCTAGCTCCTCACTACGAGCAGTACTTC. Its protein product is CASSEVLAPHYEQYF.

This chain joins TRBV4-2 and TRBJ2-3, with TRBD2 matching over 8 bases. V shed 1 base and J 2 bases; nucleotides not matched to a gene: 8. This CDR3 comprises 17 residues. Germline CDR1 reads LGHNA; CDR2 reads YNFKEQ. The CDR3 DNA is TGTGCCAGCAGCCAAGTAGGGAGCGGGGGCCTCACAGATACGCAGTATTTT. This encodes CASSQVGSGGLTDTQYF.

CDR3 bases: TGCGCCAGTAGGCTAGGACAAGACCTCCCTCATGGCTACACCTTC. It translates to CASRLGQDLPHGYTF. The gene calls are TRBV5-1 and TRBJ1-2; perhaps TRBD1 as D (5 bases). The CDR3 covers 15 residues. Germline V lookup: CDR1 SGHRS, CDR2 YFSETQ. V lost 8 bases to trimming and J lost 6 bases, with 23 bases between them.

The chain joins TRBV6-6 to TRBJ2-7, with 9 positions matching TRBD1. This CDR3 has 15 amino acids. J was trimmed by 10 bases and V by 5 bases; bases with no gene match: 15. The germline V gene has CDR1 MNHNY and CDR2 SVGAGI (reference sequence). CDR3 amino acids: CASSHTGGSYGFQYF. Written as DNA, the CDR3 is TGTGCCAGCAGTCACACAGGGGGCTCGTATGGGTTCCAGTACTTC.

There are a few counts of this clone. The genes are TRBV7-2 and TRBJ2-1; tentative D call: TRBD1 (5 bases). Trimming left V 1 base short and J 9 bases short, with 10 bases between. This CDR3 is built from 13 residues. Per germline, CDR1 SGHTA and CDR2 FQGNSA. CDR3 in DNA: TGTGCCAGCAGCTTAGGCAGGGTCGGTGAGCAGTTCTTC. The encoded protein is CASSLGRVGEQFF.

V usage is TRBV4-3 and J usage is TRBJ1-1; D ambiguous. The CDR3 length is 11 residues. CDR1 and CDR2 (germline): LGHNA, YSLEER. Trimming pared 4 bases from V and 7 bases from J, leaving 7 bases between. The CDR3 protein is CASSRGLEAFF. The CDR3 DNA is TGCGCCAGCAGCCGCGGACTTGAAGCTTTCTTT.

The count of this clone is one. The chain joins TRBV19 to TRBJ2-7, with D perhaps TRBD1 (5 bases). V shed 4 bases and J shed 5 bases, with 12 bases lying between them. The CDR3 length is 13 residues. CDR1 LNHDA and CDR2 SQIVND come from the germline V gene (reference sequence). CDR3 in amino acids: CASSSSGWNEQYF. Written as DNA, the CDR3 is TGTGCCAGTAGTAGTTCAGGGTGGAACGAGCAGTACTTC.

Comments on this clone: Within the sample, other DNA sequences also encode this same CDR3. V gene TRBV29-1 combines with J gene TRBJ2-4, with TRBD1 matching 9 bases. Germline lookup yields CDR1 SQVTM and CDR2 ANQGSEA. The length of the CDR3 is 14 residues. V trimming: 3 bases; J trimming: 1 base; junction bases outside the gene matches: 1. CDR3 nucleotides: TGCAGCGTTGAGACAGGGGGGGCCAAAAACATTCAGTACTTC. This gives the protein CSVETGGAKNIQYF.

DNA for the CDR3: TGTGCCAGCACCAGGACAGGGGGAGTAAAACTGTTTTTT. This gives the protein CASTRTGGVKLFF. The chain uses TRBV7-9 and TRBJ1-4, with 10 nucleotides matching TRBD1. CDR1 is SEHNR and CDR2 is FQNEAQ in the germline V gene (reference sequence). Trimming cost V 7 bases and J 10 bases; bases outside gene matches: 6. CDR3 length: 13 residues. The variable domain in full, with the rest retrieved from reference TRBV7-9 and TRBJ1-4, is DTGVSQNPRHKITKRGQNVTFRCDPISEHNRLYWYRQTLGQGPEFLTYFQNEAQLEKSRLLSDRFSAERPKGSFSTLEIQRTEQGDSAMYLCASTRTGGVKLFFGSGTQLSVL.

About this clone: The junction and the germline gene differ at one end; a read error may be behind it. The chain recombines TRBV28 with TRBJ2-7, with unresolved D. Germline assignment: CDR1 MDHEN and CDR2 SYDVKM. The CDR3 runs 13 residues. The CDR3 region is CACRASSSYEQYF. The CDR3 nucleotides read TGTGCCTGCAGAGCTTCTAGCTCCTACGAGCAGTACTTC.

J is TRBJ2-7 and V is TRBV7-8; possibly TRBD2 for D (6 bases). The germline CDR1 and CDR2 sequences are SGHVS and FQNEAQ. The CDR3 totals 13 residues. Trimming removed 4 bases from V and 2 bases from J, with 9 bases in between. The CDR3 here is CASSWDLAYEQYF. The CDR3 bases are TGTGCCAGCAGCTGGGACTTGGCCTACGAGCAGTACTTC.

This rearrangement joins TRBV30 to TRBJ1-5; D ambiguous. CDR1 GTSNPN and CDR2 SVGIG come from the germline V gene (reference sequence). The CDR3 runs to 16 residues. Trimming pared 5 bases from V and 0 bases from J, leaving 17 bases between. For the CDR3, the DNA is TGTGCCTGGGGACCCCGCCCGACTTATAGCAATCAGCCCCAGCATTTT. Protein sequence: CAWGPRPTYSNQPQHF.

This chain uses TRBV11-2 with TRBJ1-1; the match to TRBD1 covers 8 bases. The CDR3 is made up of 16 amino acids. Trimming removed 3 bases from V and 2 bases from J; junction bases left unmatched: 8. In germline, CDR1 is SGHAT, CDR2 FQNNGV. This CDR3 reads CASSLDRANLNTEAFF. CDR3 nucleotide sequence: TGTGCCAGCAGCTTGGACAGGGCTAACCTAAACACTGAAGCTTTCTTT.

This clone was found a few times. The chain recombines TRBV7-6 with TRBJ1-4, with TRBD1 matching over 8 bases. The germline V gene has CDR1 SGHVS and CDR2 FNYEAQ. Trimming took 5 bases from V and 0 from J; bases not matched to a gene: 2. The CDR3 contains 15 residues. DNA of the CDR3: TGTGCCAGCAGCGAGGACAGGGCAACTAATGAAAAACTGTTTTTT. Amino acid sequence: CASSEDRATNEKLFF.

This clone was found a few times. The chain recombines TRBV4-1 with TRBJ1-3, with a weak D call TRBD1 (6 bases). The CDR3 runs to 15 residues. Germline V gene data show CDR1 as MGHRA and CDR2 as YSYEKL. V was shortened by 1 base and J by 7 bases, with 14 bases between the two germline ends. CDR3 nucleotides: TGCGCCAGCAGCCAAGGGTTTGGACAGATGAACACCATATATTTT. The encoded protein is CASSQGFGQMNTIYF.

The rearrangement links TRBV2 to TRBJ2-1, with TRBD2 as a possible D gene (5 bases). Germline V gene data show CDR1 as SNHLY and CDR2 as FYNNEI. CDR3 length equals 13 residues. V was cut by 6 bases and J by 10 bases, with 16 bases left in between. The CDR3 DNA follows: TGTGCCAGCAGCGAGGACGGACTTCGGGAGCAGTTCTTC. The encoded protein is CASSEDGLREQFF.